Below are 22 T cell receptor beta chains sequenced from a single sample in a study of T cells in Graves' hyperthyroidism and ophthalmopathy (dated 2019 in TCRdb). Libraries came from multiplex PCR. For sequencing, an Illumina HiSeq 2000 was employed. The TCR beta CDR3 regions were amplified from RNA transcripts. The first round of RT-PCR for the TCR CDR3 was performed with the HTBI primer set and the Qiagen OneStep RT-PCR kit. In-frame beta chains were kept once TCRdb had trimmed the public reads at Q25 with fastp and called clones with MiXCR. Merged by CDR3 protein, the rows form single entries marked with the most common genes and DNA. The sample table shows more than 300,000 distinct CDR3 sequences, and about 15% are seen once. Together, the top ten hold approximately 25% of the sample. What was sequenced was blood. All receptors come from a woman aged 30 to 39 with Graves' hyperthyroidism.

This clonotype was counted at least ten times. V gene TRBV20-1 combines with J gene TRBJ2-3; 9 bases align to TRBD2. The CDR3 has 16 residues. Germline CDR1 and CDR2: DFQATT and SNEGSKA (reference sequence). V trimming: 3 bases; J trimming: 4 bases; junction bases outside the gene matches: 11. The CDR3 DNA reads as TGCAGTGCTAGGGGAGCGGCGGGAGGGCCCTCAGATACGCAGTATTTT. This codes for CSARGAAGGPSDTQYF.

This clonotype showed up many times. The chain couples TRBV10-3 to TRBJ1-4, with D tentatively TRBD1 (5 bases). V was cut by 10 bases and J by 3 bases, with 15 bases left in between. Germline values: CDR1 ENHRY, CDR2 SYGVKD. The CDR3 sequence is 14 residues long. The CDR3 region is CATGLGTSNEKLFF. CDR3 nucleotide sequence: TGTGCCACTGGCCTTGGGACCTCTAATGAAAAACTGTTTTTT.

This clonotype has ten or more counts. V is TRBV12-3 or TRBV12-4 and J is TRBJ2-7; 7 nucleotides agree with TRBD2. This CDR3 has 13 amino acids. Trimming took 2 bases from V and 6 from J; bases not matched to a gene: 4. CDR3: CASSLLGGTEQYF. CDR3 bases: TGTGCCAGCAGTTTATTGGGGGGGACCGAGCAGTACTTC.

This clonotype was seen at least ten times. This sequence joins TRBV2 and TRBJ1-2; D gene ambiguous. The CDR3 spans 10 residues. The V gene lost 9 bases and the J gene lost 4 bases, with 6 bases spanning the gap. The germline V gene encodes CDR1 SNHLY and CDR2 FYNNEI. Written as DNA, the CDR3 is TGTGCCAGGGGGATCTATGGCTACACCTTC. Translated, it gives CARGIYGYTF.

Turning to this clonotype: A much larger clone lies a single base off, so this may be a read error. This rearrangement joins TRBV6-1 to TRBJ2-2; TRBD1 or TRBD2 may be the D gene (5 bases each). Germline lookup yields CDR1 MNHNS and CDR2 SASEGT. CDR3 length equals 15 residues. The V and J ends lost 6 bases and 0 bases respectively, with 11 bases between them. The CDR3 sequence is CASSALGANTGELFF. The CDR3 DNA sequence: TGTGCCAGCAGCGCTCTGGGGGCGAACACCGGGGAGCTGTTTTTT.

This rearrangement joins TRBV12-3 or TRBV12-4 to TRBJ2-1; 11 bases are a match to TRBD2. J lost 10 bases, V lost 3 bases, and 11 bases had no gene match. The CDR3 length is 16 residues. CDR3 residues: CASSLETSGSTGEQFF. The CDR3 region has the DNA TGTGCCAGCAGTTTGGAAACTAGCGGGAGTACCGGGGAGCAGTTCTTC.

This clonotype was seen many times. This chain's CDR3 is CASYGQGGTEAFF. For the CDR3, the DNA is TGTGCCAGCTATGGACAGGGTGGCACTGAAGCTTTCTTT. The chain carries TRBV2 and TRBJ1-1; 8 bases map to TRBD1. J gave up 4 bases and V 8 bases, and 6 bases lay outside the gene matches. The CDR3 sequence is 13 residues long. CDR1 is SNHLY and CDR2 is FYNNEI in the germline V gene.

The gene calls are TRBV11-2 and TRBJ2-1; D is perhaps TRBD2 (6 bases). This CDR3 comprises 15 residues. V lost 5 bases to trimming and J lost 12 bases, with 23 bases between them. The germline V gene has CDR1 SGHAT and CDR2 FQNNGV. CDR3 sequence (DNA): TGTGCCAGCAGCATTATACTAGCCCCGTTGCTTCCGCAGTTCTTC. Translation: CASSIILAPLLPQFF.

J is TRBJ1-5 and V is TRBV29-1, with 12 bases that match TRBD1. This CDR3 comprises 13 residues. In germline, CDR1 is SQVTM, CDR2 ANQGSEA. V was pared by 7 bases and J by 5 bases, with 3 bases of the junction left unmatched. In nucleotides, the CDR3 is TGCAGCGCCGGGACAGGGGGCGATCAGCCCCAGCATTTT. Its translation is CSAGTGGDQPQHF.

At least ten counts were recorded for this clonotype. The CDR3 region is CASSLGGDRGRWAFF. CDR3 sequence (DNA): TGTGCCAGCAGTTTAGGTGGGGACAGGGGGCGGTGGGCTTTCTTT. The rearrangement links TRBV12-3 or TRBV12-4 to TRBJ1-1; the match to TRBD1 covers 12 bases. J gave up 11 bases and V 1 base, and 8 bases lay outside the gene matches. This CDR3 contains 15 residues.

This CDR3 reads CASSAPGQFTGELFF. In nucleotides, the CDR3 is TGTGCCAGCAGCGCCCCTGGACAGTTCACCGGGGAGCTGTTTTTT. V gene TRBV9 combines with J gene TRBJ2-2; a possible D gene is TRBD1 (6 bases). The CDR3 consists of 15 residues. V lost 3 bases to trimming and J lost 4 bases, with 13 bases between them. The germline V gene has CDR1 SGDLS and CDR2 YYNGEE.

This clonotype has at least ten counts. The chain links TRBV2 to TRBJ1-1; a weak D match, TRBD1 (6 bases). V dropped 10 bases and J dropped 2 bases, with 14 bases sitting between them. Germline V lookup: CDR1 SNHLY, CDR2 FYNNEI. The CDR3 covers 13 residues. The DNA of the CDR3 is TGTGCCATCCAACAGGGTAGTAACACTGAAGCTTTCTTT. Translated: CAIQQGSNTEAFF.

The chain carries TRBV7-9 and TRBJ2-1; D may correspond to TRBD1 or TRBD2 (6 bases each). V was pared by 5 bases and J by 4 bases, with 24 bases between. This CDR3 comprises 18 residues. CDR1 SEHNR and CDR2 FQNEAQ come from the germline V gene (reference sequence). The CDR3 sequence is CASSPTGWGRGGYNEQFF. DNA of the CDR3: TGTGCCAGCAGCCCGACAGGCTGGGGGCGGGGTGGGTACAATGAGCAGTTCTTC.

This clonotype came up a few times. The J gene is TRBJ2-2, the V gene TRBV15; D may correspond to TRBD1 or TRBD2 (5 bases each). V lost 5 bases and J 8 bases, leaving 12 bases between the germline ends. The CDR3 runs to 13 residues. CDR1 is LNHNV, CDR2 YYDKDF, per germline (reference sequence). The CDR3 sequence: CATSVEGWGELFF. The CDR3 DNA is TGTGCCACCAGCGTCGAGGGGTGGGGGGAGCTGTTTTTT. Complete variable domain (other parts from reference TRBV15 and TRBJ2-2): DAMVIQNPRYQVTQFGKPVTLSCSQTLNHNVMYWYQQKSSQAPKLLFHYYDKDFNNEADTPDNFQSRRPNTSFCFLDIRSPGLGDTAMYLCATSVEGWGELFFGEGSRLTVL.

This clonotype was counted at least ten times. The V and J genes are TRBV2 and TRBJ2-1; TRBD2 aligns across 10 bases. Germline loops: CDR1 SNHLY, CDR2 FYNNEI. The CDR3 extends over 14 amino acids. The J segment lost 8 bases and the V segment lost 8 bases, leaving 9 bases of the junction unmatched. Here the CDR3 reads CASFRLAGVHEQFF. CDR3 sequence (DNA): TGTGCCAGCTTCCGGCTAGCGGGAGTCCATGAGCAGTTCTTC.

This clonotype was picked up many times. V usage is TRBV19 and J usage is TRBJ2-2; TRBD2 might be the D (5 bases). There are 14 residues in the CDR3. CDR1 is LNHDA and CDR2 is SQIVND in the germline V gene (reference sequence). The V gene lost 5 bases and the J gene lost 4 bases, with 11 bases spanning the gap. In DNA form, the CDR3 reads TGTGCCAGTAGTGACCGGGGTACCACCGGGGAGCTGTTTTTT. It codes for CASSDRGTTGELFF.

The V gene is TRBV18, the J gene TRBJ2-1; 9 nucleotides agree with TRBD2. Germline lookup yields CDR1 KGHSH and CDR2 LQKENI. J lost 7 bases, V lost 4 bases, and 14 bases had no gene match. This CDR3 spans 17 amino acids. The CDR3: CASSRDLSGSPGNEQFF. CDR3 sequence (DNA): TGTGCCAGCTCACGGGACCTTAGCGGGAGTCCCGGAAATGAGCAGTTCTTC.

The chain is built from TRBV20-1 and TRBJ2-5; TRBD2 agrees at 14 bases. V was pared by 6 bases and J by 5 bases, with 2 bases of the junction left unmatched. Germline CDR1 reads DFQATT; CDR2 reads SNEGSKA (reference sequence). The CDR3 is made up of 13 amino acids. CDR3 protein: CSARTSGRETQYF. CDR3 coding DNA: TGCAGTGCCAGGACTAGCGGGAGGGAGACCCAGTACTTC.

This rearrangement joins TRBV15 to TRBJ2-2, with TRBD1 matching over 9 bases. CDR3 length: 14 residues. CDR1 and CDR2 (germline): LNHNV, YYDKDF (reference sequence). V lost 4 bases and J lost 5; bases outside the gene matches: 2. The CDR3 DNA sequence: TGTGCCACCAGCACGACAGGGGGAACCGGGGAGCTGTTTTTT. Translation gives CATSTTGGTGELFF. Together with reference TRBV15 and TRBJ2-2, the CDR3 gives the full variable domain: DAMVIQNPRYQVTQFGKPVTLSCSQTLNHNVMYWYQQKSSQAPKLLFHYYDKDFNNEADTPDNFQSRRPNTSFCFLDIRSPGLGDTAMYLCATSTTGGTGELFFGEGSRLTVL.

Notes on this clonotype: Possible read error: a much larger clone is one base away. This chain links TRBV29-1 with TRBJ2-3; TRBD1 aligns across 8 bases. Germline values: CDR1 SQVTM, CDR2 ANQGSEA. Trimming took 6 bases from V and 6 from J; bases not matched to a gene: 11. The CDR3 sequence is 14 residues long. The CDR3 protein is CSVFRDRFPDTQYF. CDR3 DNA: TGCAGCGTCTTCCGGGACAGGTTTCCCGATACGCAGTATTTT.

For this clonotype: The CDR3 ends on some other residue instead of the conserved phenylalanine or tryptophan, so this is likely a read error. V and J are TRBV27 and TRBJ1-2; no firm D call. Germline lookup yields CDR1 MNHEY and CDR2 SMNVEV (reference sequence). V was clipped by 7 bases and J by 4 bases, with 19 bases between them. The CDR3 has 15 residues. CDR3 protein: CASKPLTVRPYGYTL. The DNA of the CDR3 is TGTGCCAGCAAGCCCCTGACGGTTCGGCCCTATGGCTACACCCTC.

This clonotype was recorded at least ten times. This sequence joins TRBV27 and TRBJ1-5; no definite D call. Germline CDR1 and CDR2: MNHEY and SMNVEV (reference sequence). This CDR3 spans 13 amino acids. Trimming removed 2 bases from V and 4 bases from J, with 6 bases in between. The CDR3 DNA is TGTGCCAGCAGTTTAGGTGCGAATCAGCCCCAGCATTTT. Translation gives CASSLGANQPQHF.